The T cell receptor (beta chain) under discussion was sequenced for a study of response to subunit inactivated influenza vaccine (dated by TCRdb to 2017 to 2018). In terms of the full investigation: Deep quantitative profiling of the T cell receptor repertoire was used in the study to follow responses to a trivalent subunit inactivated influenza vaccine.

Study-level results and caveats: The authors proposed that each seasonal influenza vaccination may bring in only a limited number of new T cells.

From the cysteine up to the phenylalanine, the CDR3 has a length of 14 residues. The entry retains the CDR3 DNA only, 42 bases that are in frame from base 1. Looking up the germline V gene (reference sequence) yields CDR1 LGHDT and CDR2 YNNKEL. V is pared back by 2 bases and J by 5 bases, with 13 bases lying between the germline termini. This clonotype was seen only a few times. The antigen it recognizes is unknown. Within one base of it there is no much larger clone, and no base qualities were kept. Library preparation was by RT-PCR. The instrument was an Illumina HiSeq 2500. Clones were called with MiXCR by TCRdb after fastp trimmed the public reads at Q25, and only in-frame beta chains were retained. Rows merge per CDR3 protein into single entries with the most common DNA and genes. This sample is represented by around 190,000 distinct CDR3 sequences; approximately 15% of them were singletons. The ten largest clones capture roughly 25% of the sample.

This sequence originates from a man aged 45-60 years who received an inactivated influenza vaccine. Donor details come from another sample of the same person, matched by shared clones. The V gene is TRBV3-1 and the J gene is TRBJ2-7, with a tentative D gene TRBD1 over 5 matching bases. The sequenced sample was CD8+ T cells sorted from PBMCs, obtained 5 days after vaccination. At the DNA level, the sequence is TGTGCCAGCAGCCAAAAGGGGTGGGTCCACGAGCAGTACTTC. It translates as CASSQKGWVHEQYF.